The 5 T cell receptor beta chains presented below share a single source sample, sequenced in a study of CD8 T cells in Susac syndrome. Random hexamers were used to reverse transcribe about 0.45 to 1 ug of RNA. In TCRdb, the immunoSEQ multiplex PCR reads were re-called with MiXCR into one record per CDR3 protein. The sample consists of roughly 150,000 distinct CDR3 sequences, around 96% of them appearing once. Sequencing was done on a sample of CD4+ T cells from PBMCs. These TCRs come from a human donor with Susac syndrome.

The CDR3 is CASSLGRGGNYGYTF. The CDR3 DNA follows: TGTGCCAGCAGTTTAGGTCGCGGTGGAAACTATGGCTACACCTTC. The chain uses TRBV27 and TRBJ1-2; D gene uncertain. The germline V gene encodes CDR1 MNHEY and CDR2 SMNVEV (reference sequence). The CDR3 sequence is 15 residues long. V lost 2 bases, J lost 2 bases, and 12 bases lay in between.

The CDR3 loop is CAGQGARGSPLHF. The CDR3 DNA follows: TGTGCCGGTCAGGGGGCAAGAGGTTCACCCCTCCACTTT. The chain combines TRBV7-9 with TRBJ1-6; TRBD1 matches at 8 bases. Looked up from germline, CDR1 is SEHNR and CDR2 is FQNEAQ (reference sequence). The CDR3 spans 13 residues. Trimming cost V 11 bases and J 9 bases; bases outside gene matches: 9.

This clonotype was seen more than once but under ten times. The chain employs TRBV18 and TRBJ1-6; 8 nucleotides agree with TRBD1. Germline V gives CDR1 KGHSH, CDR2 LQKENI. The CDR3 length is 12 residues. Trimming at V came to 9 bases and at J to 6 bases, leaving 1 base not matched to a gene. Here the CDR3 DNA reads TGTGCCAGTGGACAGGGTAATTCACCCCTCCACTTT. Residues: CASGQGNSPLHF.

The chain carries TRBV6-2 or TRBV6-3 and TRBJ2-7, with 14 bases matching TRBD2. This CDR3 is 13 amino acids long. J lost 9 bases, V lost 8 bases, and 6 bases had no gene match. The germline V gene has CDR1 MNHEY and CDR2 SVGEGT. CDR3 amino acids: CASGGLAGGAQYF. For the CDR3, the DNA is TGTGCCAGCGGCGGACTAGCGGGGGGCGCGCAGTACTTC.

This chain links TRBV4-2 with TRBJ2-1, with TRBD2 matching over 8 bases. J gave up 9 bases and V 4 bases, and 11 bases lay outside the gene matches. The CDR3 runs to 15 residues. Germline V gene lookup returns CDR1 LGHNA and CDR2 YNFKEQ. The CDR3 region is CASSPTTGGPGEQFF. CDR3 in DNA: TGTGCCAGCAGCCCAACAACGGGGGGGCCGGGTGAGCAGTTCTTC.